This entry concerns a single TCR beta chain. The antigen is not known. Trimming left V 1 base short and J 4 bases short, with 0 bases between. CDR1 and CDR2 (germline): SGHDN, FVKESK. The CDR3 extends over 11 amino acids. This entry belongs to a study of cytomegalovirus exposure and HLA in healthy donors. Study details: The 120 or so validation repertoires were produced on the same platform as the 650 to 800 repertoires of the first cohort. This was reported in a later analysis. Study-wide results and limits: The authors confirmed in vitro that a few CMV-associated chains were specific for CMV antigens. Rare sequences made up most TCRs, while some public TCRs were found in many donors.

The repertoire was sequenced with immunoSEQ multiplex PCR; TCRdb's copy has only in-frame clones and lacks some. The sample has 200,000 or so clones, approximately 87% seen once. Material: PBMCs. The origin of this receptor is a woman aged 18-29 years in good health and CMV-seronegative. The V call is TRBV14, the J call TRBJ2-3; D uncertain. This CDR3 is CASSQADTQYF. The CDR3 bases are TGTGCCAGCAGCCAAGCAGATACGCAGTATTTT. Full variable domain (rest looked up from reference TRBV14 and TRBJ2-3): EAGVTQFPSHSVIEKGQTVTLRCDPISGHDNLYWYRRVMGKEIKFLLHFVKESKQDESGMPNNRFLAERTGGTYSTLKVQPAELEDSGVYFCASSQADTQYFGPGTRLTVL.